A single sample is the source of the 7 T cell receptor beta chains below, sequenced in a study of cytomegalovirus exposure and HLA in healthy donors. Use of 60 Vbeta and 13 Jbeta primers characterized the PCR. The protocol was immunoSEQ multiplex PCR, while the TCRdb copy is restricted to in-frame clones and leaves out a portion. The repertoire shows just over 200,000 clones; the top ten hold about 1%. The material sequenced was PBMCs. The origin of the receptors is a girl aged 2 to 9 in good health and CMV-seropositive.

V is TRBV5-1 and J is TRBJ1-2, with a tentative D call TRBD1 (6 bases). Per the germline V gene, CDR1 is SGHRS and CDR2 is YFSETQ. V was cut by 0 bases and J by 3 bases, with 12 bases left in between. The CDR3 extends over 15 amino acids. Here the CDR3 reads CASSLEGVGYYGYTF. For the CDR3, the DNA is TGCGCCAGCAGCTTGGAGGGGGTAGGATACTATGGCTACACCTTC.

The V gene is TRBV10-2, the J gene TRBJ2-7, with 7 bases lining up with TRBD1. The germline V gene has CDR1 WSHSY and CDR2 SAAADI. This CDR3 comprises 13 residues. The V segment lost 4 bases and the J segment 2 bases; nucleotides outside the gene matches: 2. The CDR3 sequence is CASSGDSAYEQYF. In DNA form, the CDR3 reads TGCGCCAGCAGTGGGGACAGTGCCTACGAGCAGTACTTC.

The chain combines TRBV6-1 with TRBJ1-1; 7 nucleotides match TRBD1. This CDR3 spans 14 amino acids. The V gene's germline CDR1 is MNHNS and CDR2 SASEGT. With 1 base clipped from V and 1 base from J, the junction kept 0 bases outside the gene matches. The DNA of the CDR3 is TGTGCCAGCAGTGAAGACAGGGGGAACACTGAAGCTTTCTTT. Translating it yields CASSEDRGNTEAFF.

This chain uses TRBV7-8 with TRBJ2-7; tentative D call: TRBD1 (6 bases). The length of the CDR3 is 14 residues. Germline CDR1 reads SGHVS; CDR2 reads FQNEAQ. Trimming cost V 3 bases and J 3 bases, with 12 bases left between them. CDR3 residues: CASSFGTILYEQYF. The CDR3 DNA sequence: TGTGCCAGCAGCTTTGGGACAATCCTCTACGAGCAGTACTTC.

With respect to this clone: One end of the junction is discordant with germline, which a read error may explain. The V and J genes are TRBV19 and TRBJ1-1; maybe TRBD1 (6 bases). Per germline, CDR1 LNHDA and CDR2 SQIVND (reference sequence). The CDR3 spans 12 residues. The CDR3 is CASSMHQGYQKF. The CDR3 nucleotides are TGTGCCAGTAGTATGCATCAGGGGTATCAAAAATTT.

The chain joins TRBV5-1 to TRBJ2-5; 8 positions agree with TRBD2. Germline V lookup: CDR1 SGHRS, CDR2 YFSETQ. J was trimmed by 8 bases and V by 0 bases; bases with no gene match: 15. This CDR3 spans 17 amino acids. CDR3 protein: CASSLGETSVPYGTQYF. CDR3 DNA: TGCGCCAGCAGCTTGGGTGAGACTAGCGTCCCTTATGGTACCCAGTACTTC.

This chain joins TRBV7-9 and TRBJ2-7; 14 nucleotides align to TRBD2. The CDR3 spans 17 residues. The V segment lost 1 base and the J segment 7 bases; nucleotides outside the gene matches: 9. Germline CDR1 is SEHNR and CDR2 is FQNEAQ (reference sequence). CDR3 region: CASSLVIRLAGGKEQYF. DNA of the CDR3: TGTGCCAGCAGCTTAGTAATCCGACTAGCGGGAGGGAAGGAGCAGTACTTC.